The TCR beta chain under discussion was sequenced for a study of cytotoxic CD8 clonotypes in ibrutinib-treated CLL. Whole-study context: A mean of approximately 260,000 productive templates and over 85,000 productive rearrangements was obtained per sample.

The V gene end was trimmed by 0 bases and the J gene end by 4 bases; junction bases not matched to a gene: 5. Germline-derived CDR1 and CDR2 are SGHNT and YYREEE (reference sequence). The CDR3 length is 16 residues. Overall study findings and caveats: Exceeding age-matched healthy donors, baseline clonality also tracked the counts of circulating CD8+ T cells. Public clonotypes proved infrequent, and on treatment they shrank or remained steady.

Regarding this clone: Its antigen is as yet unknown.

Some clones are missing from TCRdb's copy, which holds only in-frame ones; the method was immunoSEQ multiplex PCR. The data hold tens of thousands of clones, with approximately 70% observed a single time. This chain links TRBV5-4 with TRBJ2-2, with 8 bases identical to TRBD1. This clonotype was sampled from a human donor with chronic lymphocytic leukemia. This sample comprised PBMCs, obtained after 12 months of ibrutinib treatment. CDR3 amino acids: CASSLGQGAITGELFF. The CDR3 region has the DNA TGTGCCAGCAGCTTGGGTCAGGGGGCAATCACCGGGGAGCTGTTTTTT.